This TCR beta chain emerged from a study of cytotoxic CD8 clonotypes in ibrutinib-treated CLL. Whole-study context: Median treatment time before response sampling was 12 months, range 6 to 36. The study, taken as a whole, reports: Clonality showed a rise at ibrutinib response that reversed toward baseline at progression. Sampling times differed between sustained-remission and progressing patients.

Clones were sequenced by immunoSEQ multiplex PCR, and TCRdb holds only the in-frame ones, with some missing. The sample includes approximately 74,000 clones, about 84% of them seen just once. In its sample, this clone was seen a few times. Its specificity is unknown. Germline V gene data show CDR1 as SNHLY and CDR2 as FYNNEI. The CDR3 covers 15 residues. The junction had 4 bases not matched to a gene; V was cut back by 6 bases and J by 1 base. Sequences were derived from PBMCs, sampled at disease progression, from a patient treated with ibrutinib. The receptor was isolated from a human donor with chronic lymphocytic leukemia. The chain joins TRBV2 to TRBJ2-3, with 10 bases matching TRBD2. The CDR3 reads CASRLGLAGTDTQYF. In DNA, the CDR3 is TGTGCCAGCAGACTAGGACTAGCGGGCACAGATACGCAGTATTTT.